The 14 T cell receptor beta chains presented below share a single source sample, sequenced in a study of blood T cell repertoires in COVID-19. The repertoire was sequenced with immunoSEQ multiplex PCR; TCRdb's copy has only in-frame clones and lacks some. The table includes approximately 130,000 clones, just under 85% detected once. Sequenced input: peripheral blood. The receptors shown here come from a human donor in a cohort sampled during active COVID-19.

The chain joins TRBV12-5 to TRBJ2-4; D gene ambiguous. The germline V gene encodes CDR1 LGHNT and CDR2 FRNRAP. Trimming shortened V by 2 bases and J by 8 bases, and 7 bases separated the two germline ends. CDR3 length: 12 amino acids. CDR3 residues: CASGLTGDIQYF. DNA for the CDR3: TGTGCTAGTGGTTTGACGGGTGACATTCAGTACTTC. Full variable domain (outside the CDR3, taken from reference TRBV12-5 and TRBJ2-4): DARVTQTPRHKVTEMGQEVTMRCQPILGHNTVFWYRQTMMQGLELLAYFRNRAPLDDSGMPKDRFSAEMPDATLATLKIQPSEPRDSAVYFCASGLTGDIQYFGAGTRLSVL.

The chain uses TRBV19 and TRBJ1-1; no firm D call. Germline lookup yields CDR1 LNHDA and CDR2 SQIVND (reference sequence). This CDR3 is 13 amino acids long. V lost 3 bases and J 8 bases, leaving 13 bases between the germline ends. The CDR3 loop is CASSISTMYEAFF. The CDR3 DNA follows: TGTGCCAGTAGTATTTCGACAATGTACGAAGCTTTCTTT.

This clone was counted only a few times. The gene calls are TRBV25-1 and TRBJ1-1; TRBD1 is a possible D gene (6 bases). Germline V lookup: CDR1 MGHDK, CDR2 SYGVNS. This CDR3 is built from 14 residues. V gave up 6 bases and J gave up 2 bases, with 13 bases separating them. This CDR3 is CASRPGHLNTEAFF. CDR3 coding DNA: TGTGCCAGCAGACCGGGACACCTAAACACTGAAGCTTTCTTT.

A few counts support this clone. The chain carries TRBV6-5 and TRBJ2-7; the D gene is possibly TRBD2 (7 bases). CDR1 and CDR2 from the germline V gene are MNHEY and SVGAGI. V was shortened by 10 bases and J by 7 bases, with 26 bases between the two germline ends. The CDR3 covers 15 residues. The CDR3 here is CATTPSGGALGEQYF. The CDR3, as DNA: TGTGCCACCACGCCTTCGGGGGGCGCCTTAGGGGAGCAGTACTTC.

The V and J genes are TRBV4-1 and TRBJ1-1; perhaps TRBD1 as D (6 bases). The CDR3 extends over 14 amino acids. V lost 1 base to trimming and J lost 5 bases, with 11 bases between them. In germline, CDR1 is MGHRA, CDR2 YSYEKL. The CDR3 DNA reads as TGCGCCAGCAGCCAAGCTACAGGGATAACTGAAGCTTTCTTT. Its protein is CASSQATGITEAFF.

This clone is labeled medium-sized. This CDR3 is also generated by other DNA sequences in the sample. V is TRBV7-9 and J is TRBJ1-3; perhaps TRBD1 as D (6 bases). V was cut by 8 bases and J by 1 base, with 12 bases left in between. Germline CDR1 is SEHNR and CDR2 is FQNEAQ (reference sequence). The CDR3 totals 14 residues. The CDR3 sequence is CASSATGSGNTIYF. For the CDR3, the DNA is TGTGCCAGCTCTGCTACAGGGTCTGGAAACACCATATATTTT.

This clone came up a few times. V gene TRBV24-1 combines with J gene TRBJ2-7; D is unresolved. The germline CDR1 and CDR2 sequences are KGHDR and SFDVKD. V was shortened by 6 bases and J by 4 bases, with 3 bases between the two germline ends. The CDR3 is made up of 10 amino acids. CDR3 coding DNA: TGTGCCACCAGTTCTTACGAGCAGTACTTC. Protein product: CATSSYEQYF.

The rearrangement links TRBV13 to TRBJ1-1, with 11 bases aligning to TRBD1. This CDR3 is 17 amino acids long. The V segment lost 5 bases and the J segment 4 bases; nucleotides outside the gene matches: 12. CDR1 PRHDT and CDR2 FYEKMQ come from the germline V gene (reference sequence). The CDR3: CASSPYGQGARSTEAFF. For the CDR3, the DNA is TGTGCCAGCAGCCCCTATGGACAGGGGGCAAGGAGCACTGAAGCTTTCTTT.

CDR3 sequence: CSASSGLAGGPQFF. The CDR3 region has the DNA TGCAGTGCTAGTTCCGGACTAGCGGGGGGGCCCCAGTTCTTC. The chain is built from TRBV20-1 and TRBJ2-1; 15 bases line up with TRBD2. Germline-derived CDR1 and CDR2 are DFQATT and SNEGSKA (reference sequence). Trimming removed 3 bases from V and 13 bases from J; junction bases left unmatched: 7. CDR3 length: 14 residues.

The CDR3 region has the DNA TGTGCCAGCAGTTACGCGACTAGCGGTCGTCAAGAGACCCAGTACTTC. Its translation is CASSYATSGRQETQYF. The V and J genes are TRBV6-6 and TRBJ2-5; TRBD2 matches 9 bases. The CDR3 is made up of 16 amino acids. Germline CDR1 MNHNY, CDR2 SVGAGI (reference sequence). The V segment lost 2 bases and the J segment 2 bases; nucleotides outside the gene matches: 6.

The chain links TRBV5-6 to TRBJ2-5; 14 positions agree with TRBD2. The germline V gene has CDR1 SGHDT and CDR2 YYEEEE. After removal of 4 bases from V and 5 bases from J, the junction contained 7 bases not matched to a gene. The CDR3 has 16 residues. Written as DNA, the CDR3 is TGTGCCAGCAGCATAAGACTAGCGGGGGGGCCCGAGACCCAGTACTTC. This codes for CASSIRLAGGPETQYF.

The rearrangement joins TRBV6-8 to TRBJ1-2, with 8 bases lining up with TRBD1. CDR1 is MNHGY and CDR2 is SAAAGT in the germline V gene. The V gene end was trimmed by 6 bases and the J gene end by 4 bases; junction bases not matched to a gene: 13. This CDR3 has 16 amino acids. The CDR3 sequence: CASRNKINRGIYGYTF. The CDR3, as DNA: TGTGCCAGCAGGAACAAAATCAACAGGGGGATCTATGGCTACACCTTC.

V gene TRBV11-3 combines with J gene TRBJ2-3; 8 nucleotides align to TRBD1. Germline CDR1 is SGHNT and CDR2 is YENEEA. V shed 5 bases, J shed 6 bases, and the junction held 7 bases outside the gene matches. The CDR3 runs 14 residues. CDR3 in DNA: TGTGCCAGCAGCCGAGGACAGGGAGCGGATACGCAGTATTTT. It yields the protein CASSRGQGADTQYF.

V and J are TRBV12-5 and TRBJ2-7, with a tentative D call TRBD1 (5 bases). From germline, CDR1 is LGHNT and CDR2 FRNRAP. This CDR3 region has 14 residues. V lost 6 bases to trimming and J lost 3 bases, with 15 bases between them. In nucleotides, the CDR3 is TGTGCTAGTGGATCCCCCTCAGGGCTCTACGAGCAGTACTTC. This gives the protein CASGSPSGLYEQYF.